One and the same sample provided the 3 T cell receptor beta chains below, sequenced in a study of Ad26.COV2.S vaccination and SARS-CoV-2 variants. As to treatment: roughly 20 received Ad26.COV2.S at low or high dose, single or two shots; roughly 5 received placebo; per-sample allocation not given. Sampling happened 63 days after the first vaccine or placebo injection. This table comes from immunoSEQ multiplex PCR, and its TCRdb copy is limited to in-frame clones, with some not included. This sample has about 500,000 clones; 80% to 90% occur once, and the top ten carry 1.7%. The input for sequencing was peripheral blood, taken in a trial of Ad26.COV2.S vaccine versus placebo. All receptors derive from a person between 18 and 65 years old who received the Ad26.COV2.S COVID-19 vaccine or a placebo.

V is TRBV2 and J is TRBJ2-7; 9 bases are a match to TRBD1. The length of the CDR3 is 13 residues. Trimming removed 4 bases from V and 5 bases from J; junction bases left unmatched: 3. From germline, CDR1 is SNHLY and CDR2 FYNNEI. Here the CDR3 DNA reads TGTGCCAGCAGTGGGGGGACAGGGAACGAGCAGTACTTC. Its protein product is CASSGGTGNEQYF.

The chain couples TRBV7-5 to TRBJ1-4; the D call in the table, TRBD1, was not verified against the DNA. TRBV7-5 is recorded as a pseudogene. This CDR3 is built from 14 residues. CDR3 loop: CARSTQGVYEKLFF. The CDR3 DNA sequence: TGTGCCAGAAGCACACAGGGGGTTTATGAAAAACTGTTTTTT.

The chain carries TRBV7-2 and TRBJ2-7; D is unclear. V lost 1 base, J lost 0 bases, and 13 bases lay in between. Per germline, CDR1 SGHTA and CDR2 FQGNSA. The CDR3 is 16 amino acids. The chain's CDR3 is CASSLVRTGSSYEQYF. As DNA, the CDR3 is TGTGCCAGCAGCTTAGTGAGGACGGGTAGCTCCTACGAGCAGTACTTC. Together with reference TRBV7-2 and TRBJ2-7, the CDR3 gives the full variable domain: GAGVSQSPSNKVTEKGKDVELRCDPISGHTALYWYRQSLGQGLEFLIYFQGNSAPDKSGLPSDRFSAERTGGSVSTLTIQRTQQEDSAVYLCASSLVRTGSSYEQYFGPGTRLTVT.